This T cell receptor beta chain was recorded in a study of CD8 T cells in ankylosing spondylitis. Looked up from germline, CDR1 is SGHRS and CDR2 is YFSETQ. V gave up 4 bases and J gave up 3 bases; unmatched junction bases: 7. The length of the CDR3 is 15 residues. General study findings and limits: Matched ankylosing spondylitis synovial fluid reportedly contained a significantly enriched population of disease-linked clones. Past studies reported some motif variants in reactive arthritis synovial fluid and blood. Apparently characteristic of ankylosing spondylitis blood was a TCR beta motif (roughly eight highly homologous variants).

Ten or more counts support this clonotype. Its antigen is undetermined. Molecular-barcoded quantitative 5'-RACE produced these TCR beta libraries. MiXCR was run by TCRdb on the 5' RACE reads, yielding one entry per CDR3 protein. The profile shows about 460,000 distinct CDR3 sequences, roughly 5.2% of them singletons. This TCR derives from a male donor with ankylosing spondylitis. Sequenced sample: blood, either unsorted or a sorted T cell fraction (not recorded which). This chain links TRBV5-1 with TRBJ2-1, with TRBD1 identical over 7 bases. CDR3 protein: CASSSGAGGYNEQFF. CDR3 DNA: TGCGCCAGCAGCAGTGGGGCAGGGGGCTACAATGAGCAGTTCTTC.